This T cell receptor beta chain emerged from a study of blood T cell repertoires in COVID-19. The CDR3 is 13 amino acids. The ends were cut back, 3 bases at V and 2 bases at J, with 5 bases in the middle. Germline V gene data show CDR1 as SNHLY and CDR2 as FYNNEI. This clone was seen a single time. This table comes from immunoSEQ multiplex PCR, and its TCRdb copy is limited to in-frame clones, with some not included. The top ten clones hold 15% to 20% of a sample with more than 50,000 clones, roughly 90% of them seen once. This receptor was obtained from an elderly man with acute or convalescent COVID-19. The sample was peripheral blood. V gene TRBV2 combines with J gene TRBJ1-3; D call uncertain. This CDR3 reads CASSDQAGNTIYF. In DNA form, the CDR3 reads TGTGCCAGCAGTGATCAGGCTGGAAACACCATATATTTT.